This T cell receptor (beta chain) was recorded in a study of cytomegalovirus exposure and HLA in healthy donors. This CDR3 has 11 amino acids. With 1 base removed from V and 4 bases from J, the gap between germline ends came to 0 bases. Germline assignment: CDR1 SGHAT and CDR2 FQNNGV. The assay was immunoSEQ multiplex PCR, and TCRdb's table has in-frame clones only and misses some. Among roughly 180,000 clones, around nine tenths were seen once, and the ten largest hold 7.2%. The TCR originated in a young man in good health and CMV-seropositive. The specimen was PBMCs. The rearrangement uses TRBV11-2 and TRBJ2-3; D unresolved. The CDR3 spells CASSLADTQYF. Written as DNA, the CDR3 is TGTGCCAGCAGCTTAGCAGATACGCAGTATTTT.